This T cell receptor (beta chain) is drawn from a study of identical twins. Study-wide points: Within beta out-of-frame sequences, the excess sharing observed between twins was weaker. Twins shared out-of-frame alpha sequences with excess low generation probability.

One entry per CDR3 protein, called by TCRdb with MiXCR from the 5' RACE reads. The sample holds around 250,000 distinct CDR3 sequences; approximately 5.9% are singletons and the top ten take approximately 15%. Germline V gene sequence: CDR1 SEHNR, CDR2 FQNEAQ (reference sequence). The CDR3 extends over 12 amino acids. Deletions cut 4 bases from V and 6 bases from J, with 6 bases between. As regards this clonotype: Its antigen is currently unknown.

The sample also formed part of further work on T cells expressing NK-cell markers. As that study records: In several experiments, an anti-gamma-delta TCR antibody restricted sorting to alpha-beta TCR T cells. For six donors, the dominant NKG2C+ clonotypes made up roughly 1.0-8% of their CD8+ T cells.

Sequencing was performed on CD8+ T cells sorted from blood. The chain uses TRBV7-9 and TRBJ2-2, with D unclear. The sequence derives from a woman between 18 and 29 years old in good health. CDR3 sequence (DNA): TGTGCCAGCAGCTATGCAGCCGGGGAGCTGTTTTTT. Protein sequence: CASSYAAGELFF.